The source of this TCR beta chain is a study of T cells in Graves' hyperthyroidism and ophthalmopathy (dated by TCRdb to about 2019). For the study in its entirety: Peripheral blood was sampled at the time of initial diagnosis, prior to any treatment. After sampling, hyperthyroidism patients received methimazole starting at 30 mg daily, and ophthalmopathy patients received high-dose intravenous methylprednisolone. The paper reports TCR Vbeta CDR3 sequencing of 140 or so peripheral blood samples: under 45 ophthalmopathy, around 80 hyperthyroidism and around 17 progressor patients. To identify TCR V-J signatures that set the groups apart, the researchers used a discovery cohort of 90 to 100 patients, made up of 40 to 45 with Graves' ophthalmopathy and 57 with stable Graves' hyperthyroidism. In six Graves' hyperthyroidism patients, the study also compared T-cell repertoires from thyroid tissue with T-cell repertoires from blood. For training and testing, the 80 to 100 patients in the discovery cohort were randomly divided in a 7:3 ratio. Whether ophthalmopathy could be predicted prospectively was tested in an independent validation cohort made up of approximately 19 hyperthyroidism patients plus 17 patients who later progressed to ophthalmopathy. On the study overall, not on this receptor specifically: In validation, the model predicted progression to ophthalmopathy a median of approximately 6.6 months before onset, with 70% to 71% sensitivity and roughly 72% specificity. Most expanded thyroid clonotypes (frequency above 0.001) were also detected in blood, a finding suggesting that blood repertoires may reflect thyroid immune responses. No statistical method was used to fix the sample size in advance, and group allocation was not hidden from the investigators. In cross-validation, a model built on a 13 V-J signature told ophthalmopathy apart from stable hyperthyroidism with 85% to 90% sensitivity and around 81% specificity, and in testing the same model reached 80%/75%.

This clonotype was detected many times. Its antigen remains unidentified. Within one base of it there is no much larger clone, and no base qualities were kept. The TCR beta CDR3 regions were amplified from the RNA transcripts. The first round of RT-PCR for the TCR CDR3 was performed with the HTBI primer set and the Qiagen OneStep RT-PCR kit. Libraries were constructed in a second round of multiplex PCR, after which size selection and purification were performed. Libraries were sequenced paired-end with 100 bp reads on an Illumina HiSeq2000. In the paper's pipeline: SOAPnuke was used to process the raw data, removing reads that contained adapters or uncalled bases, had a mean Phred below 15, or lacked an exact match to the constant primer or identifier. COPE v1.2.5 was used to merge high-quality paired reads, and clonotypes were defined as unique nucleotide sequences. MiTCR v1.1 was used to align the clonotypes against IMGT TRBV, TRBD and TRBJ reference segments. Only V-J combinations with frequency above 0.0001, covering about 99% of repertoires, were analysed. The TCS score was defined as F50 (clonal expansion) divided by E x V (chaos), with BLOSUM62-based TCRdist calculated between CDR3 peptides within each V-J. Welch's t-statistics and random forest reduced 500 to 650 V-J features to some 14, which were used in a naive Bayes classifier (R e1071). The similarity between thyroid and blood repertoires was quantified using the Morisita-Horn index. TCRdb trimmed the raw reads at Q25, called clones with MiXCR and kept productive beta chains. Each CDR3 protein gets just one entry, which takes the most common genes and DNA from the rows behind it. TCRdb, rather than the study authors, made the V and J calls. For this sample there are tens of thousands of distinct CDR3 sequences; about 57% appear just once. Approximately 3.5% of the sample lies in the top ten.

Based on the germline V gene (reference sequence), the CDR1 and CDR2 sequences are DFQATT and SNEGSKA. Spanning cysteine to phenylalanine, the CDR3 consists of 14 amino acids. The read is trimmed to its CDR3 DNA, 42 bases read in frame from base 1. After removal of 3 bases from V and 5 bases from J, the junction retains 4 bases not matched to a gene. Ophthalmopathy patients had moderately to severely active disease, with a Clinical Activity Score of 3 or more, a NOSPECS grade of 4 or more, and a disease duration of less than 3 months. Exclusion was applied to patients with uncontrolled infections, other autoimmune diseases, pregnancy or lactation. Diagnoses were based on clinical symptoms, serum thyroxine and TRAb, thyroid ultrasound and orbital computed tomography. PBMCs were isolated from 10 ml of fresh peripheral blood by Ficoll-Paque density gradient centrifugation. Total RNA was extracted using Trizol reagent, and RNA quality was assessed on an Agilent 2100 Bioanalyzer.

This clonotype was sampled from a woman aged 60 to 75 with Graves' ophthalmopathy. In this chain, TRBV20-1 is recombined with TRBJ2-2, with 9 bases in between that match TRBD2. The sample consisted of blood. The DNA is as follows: TGCAGTGCTAGGGCTAGCGGGAATACCGGGGAGCTGTTTTTT. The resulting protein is CSARASGNTGELFF.